The subject of this entry is one T cell receptor (beta chain). V dropped 7 bases and J dropped 9 bases, with 14 bases sitting between them. The CDR3 totals 12 residues. The germline CDR1 and CDR2 sequences are SNHLY and FYNNEI. The sample is drawn from a study of OX40 agonist ivuxolimab in advanced cancers. Libraries were prepared by immunoSEQ multiplex PCR; TCRdb keeps only in-frame clonotypes and omits some of them. Altogether under 100,000 clones are present, approximately 80% being singletons, with the ten largest covering 0.45% to 0.65%. The material was CD4+ or CD8+ T cells sorted from blood, obtained in a trial of the OX40 agonist ivuxolimab. This TCR was recovered from an adult with an advanced solid tumor such as melanoma, head and neck, liver or kidney cancer. The rearrangement uses TRBV2 and TRBJ2-3; D ambiguous. CDR3 sequence reads: CASTPPRGTQYF. CDR3 DNA sequence: TGTGCCAGCACCCCTCCCAGAGGCACGCAGTATTTT.